The 5 T cell receptor beta chains below were found in one sample sequenced in a study of blood T cell repertoires in COVID-19. TCRdb's table, derived via immunoSEQ multiplex PCR, lists solely in-frame clones and lacks some. Of around 75,000 clones in the sample, around 89% were seen once. Specimen: peripheral blood. Every receptor here comes from a man aged 60 to 69 with acute or convalescent COVID-19.

The chain has TRBV18 and TRBJ1-2, with 8 bases identical to TRBD1. The length of the CDR3 is 13 residues. V trimming: 4 bases; J trimming: 5 bases; junction bases outside the gene matches: 3. Germline V gives CDR1 KGHSH, CDR2 LQKENI. The CDR3 DNA follows: TGTGCCAGCTCACTGGACAGGGAGTATGGCTACACCTTC. It specifies CASSLDREYGYTF. Drawing the rest from reference TRBV18 and TRBJ1-2, the complete variable domain is NAGVMQNPRHLVRRRGQEARLRCSPMKGHSHVYWYRQLPEEGLKFMVYLQKENIIDESGMPKERFSAEFPKEGPSILRIQQVVRGDSAAYFCASSLDREYGYTFGSGTRLTVV.

The chain recombines TRBV10-2 with TRBJ2-3, with TRBD2 matching 10 bases. Trimming cost V 8 bases and J 5 bases; bases outside gene matches: 10. Germline CDR1 reads WSHSY; CDR2 reads SAAADI. This CDR3 has 15 residues. Written as DNA, the CDR3 is TGCGCCAGCTCTAAAGCGGGAGGGGGGGGAGATACGCAGTATTTT. Translating it yields CASSKAGGGGDTQYF.

V gene TRBV5-1 combines with J gene TRBJ2-5; 7 bases fit TRBD1. V dropped 2 bases and J dropped 4; count of bases not matched to a gene: 8. Germline V gives CDR1 SGHRS, CDR2 YFSETQ. The CDR3 runs to 15 residues. CDR3 sequence (DNA): TGCGCCAGCAGCTTATCGGGACAGATGACAGAGACCCAGTACTTC. Protein product: CASSLSGQMTETQYF.

The J gene is TRBJ2-5, the V gene TRBV2; 8 bases are shared with TRBD1. The CDR3 length is 13 residues. Germline V gene data show CDR1 as SNHLY and CDR2 as FYNNEI. With 5 bases clipped from V and 7 bases from J, the junction kept 6 bases outside the gene matches. CDR3 region: CASSKDRVGTQYF. The CDR3 DNA reads as TGTGCCAGCAGTAAGGACAGGGTCGGGACCCAGTACTTC.

The chain has TRBV11-3 and TRBJ1-6; D is perhaps TRBD1 (5 bases). Trimming took 6 bases from V and 7 from J, leaving 13 bases between them. Germline V gives CDR1 SGHNT, CDR2 YENEEA. This CDR3 spans 14 amino acids. CDR3 sequence: CASSYDSLNSPLHF. CDR3 nucleotide sequence: TGTGCCAGCAGTTACGACAGTCTCAATTCACCCCTCCACTTT. Drawing the rest from reference TRBV11-3 and TRBJ1-6, the complete variable domain is EAGVVQSPRYKIIEKKQPVAFWCNPISGHNTLYWYLQNLGQGPELLIRYENEEAVDDSQLPKDRFSAERLKGVDSTLKIQPAELGDSAVYLCASSYDSLNSPLHFGNGTRLTVT.